This T cell receptor beta chain derives from a study of control samples from healthy donors and cancer patients. The CDR3 loop spans 12 amino acids. The V end lost 2 bases, the J end lost 1 base, and 4 bases lay between the germline ends. Per the germline V gene, CDR1 is GTSNPN and CDR2 is SVGIG (reference sequence). Here immunoSEQ multiplex PCR was the method, and the copy in TCRdb shows in-frame clones only, minus some. The table lists about 95,000 clones, around 85% of them singletons. The sample was blood. The sequence came from a young man in good health. The rearrangement uses TRBV30 and TRBJ2-3; D not certain. In DNA, the CDR3 is TGTGCCTGGAGTTTAGGCACAGATACGCAGTATTTT. Encoded protein: CAWSLGTDTQYF.